The text below deals with one T cell receptor beta chain. The antigen remains undetermined. It was RNA transcripts that yielded the amplified TCR beta CDR3 regions. First-round RT-PCR targeting the TCR CDR3 was performed with the HTBI primer set. MiXCR was run by TCRdb on the multiplex PCR reads, yielding one entry per CDR3 protein. The table records about 350,000 distinct CDR3 sequences, approximately 15% of them present only once. This sample was taken from a study of T cells in Graves' hyperthyroidism and ophthalmopathy. Study background: Peripheral blood samples were taken at initial diagnosis, prior to any treatment. Study conclusions and caveats: In the blood, most expanded thyroid clonotypes above 0.001 appeared as well.

Patients aged 18 to 65 had newly diagnosed hyperthyroidism that had lasted under 2 months. Exclusion of a patient resulted from uncontrolled infection, other autoimmune disease, pregnancy or lactation. Germline lookup yields CDR1 SGDLS and CDR2 YYNGEE. With 0 bases clipped from V and 4 bases from J, the junction kept 8 bases outside the gene matches. CDR3 length: 16 residues. The chain combines TRBV9 with TRBJ2-7; the match to TRBD1 covers 9 bases. Sequenced sample: blood. This TCR was recovered from a woman aged 25 to 45 with Graves' hyperthyroidism. The chain's CDR3 is CASSVGSGQGRYEQYF. CDR3 nucleotides: TGTGCCAGCAGCGTAGGATCGGGACAGGGTCGTTACGAGCAGTACTTC.